This T cell receptor (beta chain) derives from a study of blood T cells in healthy people across ages. Comments on this clonotype: Its specificity is not known.

Together with a sample-barcoded 5' primer, a J-beta primer mix was included in a second PCR lasting about 6 to 12 cycles. MiXCR, run by TCRdb on the 5' RACE reads, gives a single entry per CDR3 protein. The table records about 1 million distinct CDR3 sequences, 45% of them present only once. Each donor had around 9.2 milliliters of peripheral blood drawn. Whenever a sample was processed, at least 6.5 million PBMCs were isolated. Findings and caveats of the study: Possibly confounding the expanded clonotype changes was the fact that donor CMV status was unknown. From one million sequenced T cells, diversity estimates were lower bounds.

The V end lost 0 bases, the J end lost 6 bases, and 16 bases lay between the germline ends. Germline values: CDR1 SGDLS, CDR2 YYNGEE. The CDR3 has 15 amino acids. The gene calls are TRBV9 and TRBJ2-7, with D uncertain. Material: blood. The receptor was isolated from an older woman in good health. The CDR3 protein is CASSVDGFYDAEQYF. In DNA, the CDR3 is TGTGCCAGCAGCGTAGACGGGTTTTATGACGCCGAGCAGTACTTC.